The 2 T cell receptor beta chains below were found in one sample sequenced in a study of T cells after yellow fever vaccination. TCRdb ran MiXCR on the 5' RACE reads and lists one entry per CDR3 protein. The sample has hundreds of thousands of distinct CDR3 sequences, roughly 12% seen once; the top ten hold around 15%. Sequencing used PBMCs, obtained on the day of the yellow fever booster vaccination. The receptor set was obtained from a man in his thirties or forties who received the YFV17D yellow fever vaccine.

The J gene is TRBJ2-1, the V gene TRBV5-1, with 8 bases fitting TRBD2. V was pared by 1 base and J by 6 bases, with 6 bases of the junction left unmatched. This CDR3 region has 15 residues. Germline CDR1 reads SGHRS; CDR2 reads YFSETQ. CDR3 nucleotide sequence: TGCGCCAGCAGCTTGTTGCTAGCGGGTGTCAATGAGCAGTTCTTC. Its protein is CASSLLLAGVNEQFF.

The chain uses TRBV18 and TRBJ1-3, with D uncertain. The V end lost 6 bases, the J end lost 1 base, and 10 bases lay between the germline ends. Germline CDR1 and CDR2: KGHSH and LQKENI. The CDR3 contains 14 residues. The CDR3 sequence is CASSPTRSGNTIYF. Written as DNA, the CDR3 is TGTGCCAGCTCCCCTACGCGTTCTGGAAACACCATATATTTT.